The 29 T cell receptor beta chains given below trace back to one sample, sequenced in a study of shared clonotypes between healthy human individuals. Libraries were prepared by immunoSEQ multiplex PCR; TCRdb keeps only in-frame clonotypes and omits some of them. The sample lists fewer than 3 million clones; around 93% were seen once. Sample: naive CD4+ T cells from PBMCs. Subset: CD45RA+ positively selected. Receptors originate from a man between 18 and 29 years old in good health. Some clones in this sample may be carry-over from other donors' samples.

The V and J genes are TRBV29-1 and TRBJ2-7, with a possible D match to TRBD2 (5 bases). The CDR3 has 13 amino acids. CDR1 and CDR2 from the germline V gene are SQVTM and ANQGSEA. V dropped 4 bases and J dropped 2 bases, with 12 bases sitting between them. The CDR3 here is CSVVNGKAYEQYF. The CDR3, as DNA: TGCAGCGTTGTAAACGGGAAAGCCTACGAGCAGTACTTC.

V gene TRBV27 combines with J gene TRBJ1-2; D is unresolved. The V end was cut by 6 bases, the J end by 4 bases, with 18 bases between. Per the germline V gene, CDR1 is MNHEY and CDR2 is SMNVEV (reference sequence). The CDR3 is made up of 15 amino acids. The CDR3 region is CASSPDGRRGYGYTF. The DNA of the CDR3 is TGTGCCAGCAGCCCTGACGGGAGGCGAGGCTATGGCTACACCTTC.

The V call is TRBV9, the J call TRBJ1-1; possibly TRBD1 for D (6 bases). V was pared by 5 bases and J by 5 bases, with 13 bases between. CDR1 SGDLS and CDR2 YYNGEE come from the germline V gene. CDR3 length: 13 amino acids. CDR3 DNA: TGTGCCAGCAGTCCACAGGGCTGGACTGAAGCTTTCTTT. Amino acid sequence: CASSPQGWTEAFF.

V and J are TRBV18 and TRBJ2-4; 7 bases match TRBD2. The trim removed 3 bases at V and 0 bases at J, leaving 20 bases unmatched. Per the germline V gene, CDR1 is KGHSH and CDR2 is LQKENI. The CDR3 extends over 21 amino acids. The CDR3 DNA follows: TGTGCCAGCTCACCCCCTACGGGCGGGAGCGAACAACGGCTAGCCAAAAACATTCAGTACTTC. Translated: CASSPPTGGSEQRLAKNIQYF.

This clone has just one count. This chain links TRBV11-3 with TRBJ2-1, with 8 bases identical to TRBD1. J was trimmed by 6 bases and V by 4 bases; bases with no gene match: 2. The CDR3 consists of 13 residues. Germline CDR1 is SGHNT and CDR2 is YENEEA. CDR3 in amino acids: CASSSDRANEQFF. CDR3 DNA: TGTGCCAGCAGCTCGGACAGGGCCAATGAGCAGTTCTTC.

This CDR3 reads CASSLNTPANTGELFF. Here the CDR3 DNA reads TGTGCCAGCAGCTTAAATACGCCAGCGAACACCGGGGAGCTGTTTTTT. This chain connects TRBV7-3 to TRBJ2-2; the D is unclear. The CDR3 spans 16 residues. The germline V gene encodes CDR1 SGHTA and CDR2 FQGTGA. The V end was cut by 1 base, the J end by 0 bases, with 9 bases between.

The V gene is TRBV4-1, the J gene TRBJ2-3, with 11 bases matching TRBD1. The trim removed 1 base at V and 4 bases at J, leaving 4 bases unmatched. The CDR3 spans 16 residues. Germline-derived CDR1 and CDR2 are MGHRA and YSYEKL. CDR3 bases: TGCGCCAGCAGCCAAGGTGGGACAGGGGGTCCAGATACGCAGTATTTT. Translated, it gives CASSQGGTGGPDTQYF.

V usage is TRBV19 and J usage is TRBJ2-1; 8 nucleotides align to TRBD1. The germline V gene encodes CDR1 LNHDA and CDR2 SQIVND (reference sequence). The CDR3 consists of 14 residues. Trimming took 7 bases from V and 3 from J; bases not matched to a gene: 5. The CDR3 DNA reads as TGTGCCAGTAAAACAGGGGGTATCTACAATGAGCAGTTCTTC. Amino acids: CASKTGGIYNEQFF.

The rearrangement joins TRBV18 to TRBJ1-1; D uncertain. The CDR3 loop spans 11 amino acids. The germline V gene has CDR1 KGHSH and CDR2 LQKENI. V was trimmed by 4 bases and J by 5 bases, leaving 5 bases between them. The CDR3 bases are TGTGCCAGCTCACGACAAACTGAAGCTTTCTTT. This translates into CASSRQTEAFF.

This CDR3 reads CASNPSGRETQYF. Here the CDR3 DNA reads TGTGCCAGCAACCCTAGCGGGAGAGAGACCCAGTACTTC. V is TRBV9 and J is TRBJ2-5; 10 nucleotides align to TRBD2. This CDR3 contains 13 residues. Germline trimming cut 6 bases from V and 4 bases from J; bases unmatched to any gene: 3. The germline gives CDR1 SGDLS, CDR2 YYNGEE.

The J gene is TRBJ1-1, the V gene TRBV27, with TRBD1 matching 9 bases. The germline CDR1 and CDR2 sequences are MNHEY and SMNVEV (reference sequence). The V segment lost 6 bases and the J segment 2 bases; nucleotides outside the gene matches: 13. The CDR3 has 17 residues. In nucleotides, the CDR3 is TGTGCCAGCAGACCCGACAGGGGGGCGCTTACCAACACTGAAGCTTTCTTT. Its translation: CASRPDRGALTNTEAFF.

The chain joins TRBV27 to TRBJ2-4; TRBD1 matches at 7 bases. From germline, CDR1 is MNHEY and CDR2 SMNVEV (reference sequence). CDR3 length equals 16 residues. Losses at the gene ends were 5 bases for V and 4 bases for J; bases not matched to a gene: 11. CDR3 residues: CASSTSGQVFKNIQYF. Here the CDR3 DNA reads TGTGCCAGCAGTACATCAGGACAGGTCTTTAAAAACATTCAGTACTTC.

The genes are TRBV7-9 and TRBJ1-1, with a weak D call TRBD1 (6 bases). The V end was cut by 3 bases, the J end by 0 bases, with 23 bases between. Germline V gene data show CDR1 as SEHNR and CDR2 as FQNEAQ (reference sequence). The CDR3 loop spans 19 amino acids. The CDR3 region has the DNA TGTGCCAGCAGCTTGGGGGCGGGGACACGGCGTTTAATGAACACTGAAGCTTTCTTT. It translates to CASSLGAGTRRLMNTEAFF.

The rearrangement joins TRBV19 to TRBJ1-4, with a weak D call TRBD1 (5 bases). Germline assignment: CDR1 LNHDA and CDR2 SQIVND (reference sequence). Trimming pared 5 bases from V and 1 base from J, leaving 8 bases between. The CDR3 consists of 14 residues. CDR3 sequence reads: CASSRQLTNEKLFF. In DNA, the CDR3 is TGTGCCAGTAGTCGACAGTTAACTAATGAAAAACTGTTTTTT.

J is TRBJ2-7 and V is TRBV28, with D perhaps matching TRBD1 (5 bases). Per germline, CDR1 MDHEN and CDR2 SYDVKM. Trimming shortened V by 6 bases and J by 2 bases, and 14 bases separated the two germline ends. The CDR3 sequence is 14 residues long. This CDR3 reads CASSRQLGTYEQYF. The CDR3 DNA sequence: TGTGCCAGCAGCAGACAGTTAGGAACCTACGAGCAGTACTTC.

This sequence joins TRBV5-1 and TRBJ2-1, with 7 bases aligning to TRBD1. Germline CDR1 SGHRS, CDR2 YFSETQ. The CDR3 totals 15 residues. V shed 4 bases, J shed 8 bases, and the junction held 12 bases outside the gene matches. Written as DNA, the CDR3 is TGCGCCAGCAGCCCCCAGACAGGGCTCCGCGATGAGCAGTTCTTC. Residues: CASSPQTGLRDEQFF.

The chain links TRBV2 to TRBJ2-3, with 8 positions matching TRBD2. Germline lookup yields CDR1 SNHLY and CDR2 FYNNEI. The CDR3 extends over 14 amino acids. J lost 4 bases, V lost 6 bases, and 6 bases had no gene match. The CDR3 here is CASRGAGGADTQYF. The CDR3 DNA reads TGTGCCAGCAGGGGGGCGGGAGGAGCAGATACGCAGTATTTT.

The chain has TRBV18 and TRBJ2-7; D possibly corresponds to TRBD1 (5 bases). Deletions cut 6 bases from V and 3 bases from J, with 15 bases between. The germline gives CDR1 KGHSH, CDR2 LQKENI. The CDR3 length is 14 residues. CDR3 nucleotide sequence: TGTGCCAGCTCGTCCCCCATAGGGGACTACGAGCAGTACTTC. As protein: CASSSPIGDYEQYF. The full variable domain, in which reference TRBV18 and TRBJ2-7 provide the parts outside the CDR3, is NAGVMQNPRHLVRRRGQEARLRCSPMKGHSHVYWYRQLPEEGLKFMVYLQKENIIDESGMPKERFSAEFPKEGPSILRIQQVVRGDSAAYFCASSSPIGDYEQYFGPGTRLTVT.

The gene calls are TRBV7-9 and TRBJ2-5; 7 bases are shared with TRBD1. The germline CDR1 and CDR2 sequences are SEHNR and FQNEAQ (reference sequence). Losses at the gene ends were 2 bases for V and 4 bases for J; bases not matched to a gene: 13. The CDR3 runs 17 residues. CDR3 in amino acids: CASSLTELQGRGETQYF. For the CDR3, the DNA is TGTGCCAGCAGCTTAACTGAATTACAGGGGCGTGGAGAGACCCAGTACTTC.

The chain carries TRBV4-3 and TRBJ2-1; D is possibly TRBD1 or TRBD2 (5 bases each). The CDR3 runs 17 residues. Germline loops: CDR1 LGHNA, CDR2 YSLEER. V was cut by 2 bases and J by 0 bases, with 14 bases left in between. Written as DNA, the CDR3 is TGCGCCAGCAGCCAACGGCGGACTGGGGGCTCCTACAATGAGCAGTTCTTC. Protein sequence: CASSQRRTGGSYNEQFF.

J is TRBJ1-1 and V is TRBV28; weak D call: TRBD1 (6 bases). The CDR3 has 15 residues. Germline CDR1 MDHEN, CDR2 SYDVKM. The ends were cut back, 4 bases at V and 6 bases at J, with 18 bases in the middle. CDR3 loop: CASSSPSTGPSEAFF. As DNA, the CDR3 is TGTGCCAGCAGTTCACCATCGACAGGCCCATCTGAAGCTTTCTTT.

The chain joins TRBV5-4 to TRBJ1-2; maybe TRBD1 (6 bases). V shed 0 bases and J shed 8 bases, with 11 bases lying between them. Germline CDR1 reads SGHNT; CDR2 reads YYREEE (reference sequence). CDR3 length: 13 residues. In DNA form, the CDR3 reads TGTGCCAGCAGCTTGGTGGGGGCGGACGGCTACACCTTC. This translates into CASSLVGADGYTF.

Details on this clone: This specimen includes other DNA sequences encoding the same CDR3. The chain carries TRBV7-2 and TRBJ2-1; D remains unclear. This CDR3 is 12 amino acids long. V lost 6 bases and J 2 bases, leaving 5 bases between the germline ends. The germline CDR1 and CDR2 sequences are SGHTA and FQGNSA. The CDR3 sequence: CASSVTYNEQFF. CDR3 nucleotide sequence: TGTGCCAGCAGTGTTACCTACAATGAGCAGTTCTTC.

The chain is built from TRBV28 and TRBJ1-3; tentative D call: TRBD1 (5 bases). This CDR3 is built from 18 residues. CDR1 and CDR2 (germline): MDHEN, SYDVKM. V lost 5 bases, J lost 2 bases, and 22 bases lay in between. The CDR3 DNA sequence: TGTGCCAGCAGTCGCCTAAACCTCGGTCAGGGTGCTGGAAACACCATATATTTT. This sequence encodes CASSRLNLGQGAGNTIYF.

The chain joins TRBV28 to TRBJ1-3; a possible D gene is TRBD1 (5 bases). CDR3 length: 16 residues. Germline lookup yields CDR1 MDHEN and CDR2 SYDVKM. V gave up 4 bases and J gave up 8 bases, with 21 bases separating them. CDR3 loop: CASSWGGSGRIDTIYF. The CDR3 DNA reads TGTGCCAGCAGTTGGGGCGGGTCAGGGCGGATAGACACCATATATTTT.

This clone occurred once. This sample includes further DNA sequences coding for the same CDR3. V usage is TRBV9 and J usage is TRBJ2-7; possibly TRBD1 or TRBD2 for D (6 bases each). The V gene's germline CDR1 is SGDLS and CDR2 YYNGEE. Trimming stripped 0 bases from V and 2 bases from J, with 12 bases between. CDR3 size: 15 residues. CDR3 DNA sequence: TGTGCCAGCAGCGTAGGAGGGGGGAGTCCCTACGAGCAGTACTTC. Amino acids: CASSVGGGSPYEQYF. Variable domain in full (rest from reference TRBV9 and TRBJ2-7): DSGVTQTPKHLITATGQRVTLRCSPRSGDLSVYWYQQSLDQGLQFLIQYYNGEERAKGNILERFSAQQFPDLHSELNLSSLELGDSALYFCASSVGGGSPYEQYFGPGTRLTVT.

The gene calls are TRBV11-1 and TRBJ1-3, with 9 bases lining up with TRBD1. J gave up 8 bases and V 9 bases, and 8 bases lay outside the gene matches. The CDR3 totals 13 residues. Per germline, CDR1 SGHAT and CDR2 FQDESV (reference sequence). Written as DNA, the CDR3 is TGTGCCAGTCGGGGGACAGGGATCGACACCATATATTTT. It is translated as CASRGTGIDTIYF. The variable domain in full, completed from reference TRBV11-1 and TRBJ1-3, reads EAEVAQSPRYKITEKSQAVAFWCDPISGHATLYWYRQILGQGPELLVQFQDESVVDDSQLPKDRFSAERLKGVDSTLKIQPAELGDSAMYLCASRGTGIDTIYFGEGSWLTVV.

The DNA of the CDR3 is TGCGCCAGCAGTGGGACCCACGAGACCCAGTACTTC. The encoded protein is CASSGTHETQYF. This chain links TRBV10-1 with TRBJ2-5, with no clear D. This CDR3 spans 12 amino acids. V was cut by 4 bases and J by 5 bases, with 8 bases left in between. From germline, CDR1 is WNHNN and CDR2 SYGVQD (reference sequence).

This clone was seen once. The J gene is TRBJ2-2, the V gene TRBV15; a possible D gene is TRBD1 (5 bases). Germline V gives CDR1 LNHNV, CDR2 YYDKDF (reference sequence). The germline V and J ends were trimmed by 0 bases and 4 bases, with 27 bases remaining between them. The CDR3 runs 21 residues. The CDR3 coding sequence is TGTGCCACCAGCAGAGATGGGCGTTCCCTCGCTTGGGGCGGAATCACCGGGGAGCTGTTTTTT. Translation: CATSRDGRSLAWGGITGELFF.